This T cell receptor beta chain was sequenced for a study of T cells in Graves' hyperthyroidism and ophthalmopathy. Study conclusions and caveats: Peripheral blood also featured most of the thyroid clonotypes expanded above 0.001.

It was RNA transcripts that yielded the amplified TCR beta CDR3 regions. The TCR CDR3 first-round RT-PCR relied on the HTBI primer set. TCRdb passed the multiplex PCR reads through MiXCR, listing each CDR3 protein once. This table holds 500,000 to 750,000 distinct CDR3 sequences, 14% found once. The germline gives CDR1 MDHEN, CDR2 SYDVKM. The ends were cut back, 6 bases at V and 8 bases at J, with 7 bases in the middle. This CDR3 spans 11 amino acids. The table lists this clonotype with a few counts. No antigen is known for it. What was sequenced was blood. This chain uses TRBV28 with TRBJ2-2; D remains unclear. The clonotype originates from a woman aged 18-29 years with Graves' ophthalmopathy. In DNA form, the CDR3 reads TGTGCCAGCAGCTCGGTTGGGGAGCTGTTTTTT. Its translation: CASSSVGELFF.